The next 5 T cell receptor beta chains were all read from a single sample in a study of shared clonotypes between healthy human individuals. The method was immunoSEQ multiplex PCR; TCRdb's version includes in-frame clones alone and lacks a portion of them. Found here are 2 million to 3 million clones, more than 85% of them singletons; the top ten hold 0.36%. Source material: naive CD4+ T cells from PBMCs. Subset indicated: CD45RA+ positively selected. The source of these receptors is a young man in good health. Some clones in this sample may be carry-over from other donors' samples.

The rearrangement joins TRBV7-3 to TRBJ2-3, with TRBD2 identical over 12 bases. Germline loops: CDR1 SGHTA, CDR2 FQGTGA. The V segment lost 5 bases and the J segment 4 bases; nucleotides outside the gene matches: 7. This CDR3 has 16 amino acids. CDR3 loop: CASSGRLAGEADTQYF. The CDR3, as DNA: TGTGCCAGCAGCGGTCGACTAGCGGGAGAAGCAGATACGCAGTATTTT.

The genes are TRBV10-3 and TRBJ2-5, with 8 bases identical to TRBD2. After removal of 6 bases from V and 5 bases from J, the junction contained 11 bases not matched to a gene. Germline V gene sequence: CDR1 ENHRY, CDR2 SYGVKD. CDR3 length equals 15 residues. The DNA for the CDR3 is TGTGCCATCAGGGACCTGGGACTAGAAGGCGAGACCCAGTACTTC. Protein sequence: CAIRDLGLEGETQYF.

The V and J genes are TRBV7-2 and TRBJ2-7; TRBD1 matches 10 bases. This CDR3 region has 15 residues. Unmatched junction bases numbered 5, after V lost 3 bases and J lost 3 bases. From germline, CDR1 is SGHTA and CDR2 FQGNSA. For the CDR3, the DNA is TGTGCCAGCAGCTTCCGGACAGGGGGGGTCTACGAGCAGTACTTC. This encodes CASSFRTGGVYEQYF.

As to this clone: The same CDR3 can be traced to other DNA sequences in this sample. The chain carries TRBV6-5 and TRBJ2-6; possibly TRBD1 or TRBD2 for D (6 bases each). There are 16 residues in the CDR3. V gave up 0 bases and J gave up 4 bases, with 10 bases separating them. The V gene's germline CDR1 is MNHEY and CDR2 SVGAGI. This CDR3 is CASSYSGGSGANVLTF. In nucleotides, the CDR3 is TGTGCCAGCAGTTACTCCGGGGGCTCCGGGGCCAACGTCCTGACTTTC.

About this clone: This same CDR3 is encoded by further DNA sequences in the sample. This sequence joins TRBV5-1 and TRBJ2-7, with 8 bases lining up with TRBD2. The germline CDR1 and CDR2 sequences are SGHRS and YFSETQ. The CDR3 is made up of 14 amino acids. The junction had 2 bases not matched to a gene; V was cut back by 1 base and J by 2 bases. CDR3 sequence (DNA): TGCGCCAGCAGCTTGTTAGCGGGACCCTACGAGCAGTACTTC. Translation gives CASSLLAGPYEQYF.